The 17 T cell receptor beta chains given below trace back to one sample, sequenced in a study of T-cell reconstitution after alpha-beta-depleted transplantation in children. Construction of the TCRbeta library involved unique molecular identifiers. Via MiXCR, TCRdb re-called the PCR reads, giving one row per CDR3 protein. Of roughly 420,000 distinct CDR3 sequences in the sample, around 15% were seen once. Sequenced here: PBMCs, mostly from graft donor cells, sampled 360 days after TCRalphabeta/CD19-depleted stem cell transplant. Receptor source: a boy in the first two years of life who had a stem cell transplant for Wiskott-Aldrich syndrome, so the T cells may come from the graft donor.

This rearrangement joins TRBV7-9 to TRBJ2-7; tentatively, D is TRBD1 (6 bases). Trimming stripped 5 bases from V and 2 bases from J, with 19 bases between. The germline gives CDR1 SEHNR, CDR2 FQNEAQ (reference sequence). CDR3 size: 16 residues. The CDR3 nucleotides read TGTGCCAGCAGCCAAACCCGGGACAAGAAAGCCTACGAGCAGTACTTC. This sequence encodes CASSQTRDKKAYEQYF.

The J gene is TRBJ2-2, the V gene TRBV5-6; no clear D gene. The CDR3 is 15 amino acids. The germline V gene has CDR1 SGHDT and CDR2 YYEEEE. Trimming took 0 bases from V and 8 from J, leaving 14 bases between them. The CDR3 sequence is CASSLGLRISGELFF. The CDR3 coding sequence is TGTGCCAGCAGCTTGGGACTGAGGATATCGGGGGAGCTGTTTTTT. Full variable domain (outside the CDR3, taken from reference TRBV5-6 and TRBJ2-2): DAGVTQSPTHLIKTRGQQVTLRCSPKSGHDTVSWYQQALGQGPQFIFQYYEEEERQRGNFPDRFSGHQFPNYSSELNVNALLLGDSALYLCASSLGLRISGELFFGEGSRLTVL.

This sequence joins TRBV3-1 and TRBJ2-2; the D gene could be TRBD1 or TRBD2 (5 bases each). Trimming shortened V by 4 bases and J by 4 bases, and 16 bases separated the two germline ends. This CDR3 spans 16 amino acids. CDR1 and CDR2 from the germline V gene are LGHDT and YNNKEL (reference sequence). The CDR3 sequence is CASSLIGGTGTGELFF. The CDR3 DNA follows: TGTGCCAGCAGCCTTATTGGGGGAACGGGCACCGGGGAGCTGTTTTTT. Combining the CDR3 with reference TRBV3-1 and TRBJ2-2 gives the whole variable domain DTAVSQTPKYLVTQMGNDKSIKCEQNLGHDTMYWYKQDSKKFLKIMFSYNNKELIINETVPNRFSPKSPDKAHLNLHINSLELGDSAVYFCASSLIGGTGTGELFFGEGSRLTVL.

The CDR3: CASSWGARETQYF. CDR3 sequence (DNA): TGTGCCAGCAGTTGGGGGGCTCGGGAGACCCAGTACTTC. V is TRBV12-3 or TRBV12-4 and J is TRBJ2-5; D might be TRBD1 or TRBD2, each matching 6 bases. There are 13 residues in the CDR3. V dropped 4 bases and J dropped 5 bases, with 11 bases sitting between them.

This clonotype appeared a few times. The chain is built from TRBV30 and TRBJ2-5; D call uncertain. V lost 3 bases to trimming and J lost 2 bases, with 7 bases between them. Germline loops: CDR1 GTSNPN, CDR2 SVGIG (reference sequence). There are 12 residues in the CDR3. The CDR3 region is CAWRRSQETQYF. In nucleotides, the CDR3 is TGTGCCTGGAGGCGTTCACAAGAGACCCAGTACTTC.

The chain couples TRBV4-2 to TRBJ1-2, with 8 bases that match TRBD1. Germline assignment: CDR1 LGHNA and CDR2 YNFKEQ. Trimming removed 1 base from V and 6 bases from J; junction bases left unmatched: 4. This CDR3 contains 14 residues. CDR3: CASSQAGQGNGYTF. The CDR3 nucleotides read TGTGCCAGCAGCCAAGCTGGACAGGGTAATGGCTACACCTTC.

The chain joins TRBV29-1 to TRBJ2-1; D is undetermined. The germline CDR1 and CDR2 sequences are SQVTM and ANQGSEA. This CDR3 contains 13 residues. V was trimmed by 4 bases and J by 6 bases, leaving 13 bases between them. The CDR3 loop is CSVGKRSINEQFF. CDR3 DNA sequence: TGCAGCGTTGGGAAGAGATCCATCAATGAGCAGTTCTTC.

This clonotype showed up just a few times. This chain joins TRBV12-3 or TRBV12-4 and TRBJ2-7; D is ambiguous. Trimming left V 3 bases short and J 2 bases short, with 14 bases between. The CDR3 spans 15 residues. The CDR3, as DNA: TGTGCCAGCAGTTTCTTTGGTGCAGGACCCTACGAGCAGTACTTC. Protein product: CASSFFGAGPYEQYF.

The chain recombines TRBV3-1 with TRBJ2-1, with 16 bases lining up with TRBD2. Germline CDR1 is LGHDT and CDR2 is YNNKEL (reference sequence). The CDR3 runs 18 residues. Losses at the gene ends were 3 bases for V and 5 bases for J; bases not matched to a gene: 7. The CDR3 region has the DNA TGTGCCAGCAGCCAGGGACTAGCGGGAGGGAGACGAGACAATGAGCAGTTCTTC. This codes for CASSQGLAGGRRDNEQFF.

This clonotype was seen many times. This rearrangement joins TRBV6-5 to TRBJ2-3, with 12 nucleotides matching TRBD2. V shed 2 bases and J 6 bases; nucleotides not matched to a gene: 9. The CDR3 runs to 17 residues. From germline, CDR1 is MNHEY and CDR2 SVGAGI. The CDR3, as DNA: TGTGCCAGCAGTTACGGGCTAGCGGGAGGGCCTGAGGATACGCAGTATTTT. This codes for CASSYGLAGGPEDTQYF.

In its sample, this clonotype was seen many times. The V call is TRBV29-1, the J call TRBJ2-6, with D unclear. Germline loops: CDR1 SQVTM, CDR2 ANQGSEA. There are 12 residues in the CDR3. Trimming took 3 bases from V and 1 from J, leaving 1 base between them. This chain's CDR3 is CSVDSGANVLTF. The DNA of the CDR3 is TGCAGCGTTGATTCTGGGGCCAACGTCCTGACTTTC.

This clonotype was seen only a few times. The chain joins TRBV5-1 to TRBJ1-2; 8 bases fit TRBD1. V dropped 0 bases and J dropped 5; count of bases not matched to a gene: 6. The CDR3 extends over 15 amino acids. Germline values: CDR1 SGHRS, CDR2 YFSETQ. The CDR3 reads CASSLGGTGLYGYTF. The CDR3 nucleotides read TGCGCCAGCAGCTTGGGAGGGACAGGACTGTATGGCTACACCTTC.

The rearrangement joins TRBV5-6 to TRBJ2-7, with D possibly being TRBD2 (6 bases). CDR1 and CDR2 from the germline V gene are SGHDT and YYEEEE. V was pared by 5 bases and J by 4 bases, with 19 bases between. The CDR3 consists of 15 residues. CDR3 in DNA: TGTGCCAGCAGTTCTGACTGGGTGGCGGGATACGAGCAGTACTTC. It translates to CASSSDWVAGYEQYF.

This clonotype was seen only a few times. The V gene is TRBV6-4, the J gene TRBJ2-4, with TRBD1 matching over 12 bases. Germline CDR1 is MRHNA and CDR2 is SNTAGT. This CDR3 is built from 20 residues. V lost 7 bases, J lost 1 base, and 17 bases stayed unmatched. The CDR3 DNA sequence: TGTGCCAGCAATAGGAGGTGGGCGGGACAGGGGGCGCTGGCCAAAAACATTCAGTACTTC. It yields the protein CASNRRWAGQGALAKNIQYF.

The CDR3 DNA sequence: TGTGCCAGCAGCAGCAAGCAGGCGTCCAAAAACATTCAGTACTTC. Translating it yields CASSSKQASKNIQYF. V and J are TRBV7-9 and TRBJ2-4; D not resolved. CDR3 length: 15 amino acids. Trimming shortened V by 5 bases and J by 2 bases, and 13 bases separated the two germline ends. Germline lookup yields CDR1 SEHNR and CDR2 FQNEAQ (reference sequence).

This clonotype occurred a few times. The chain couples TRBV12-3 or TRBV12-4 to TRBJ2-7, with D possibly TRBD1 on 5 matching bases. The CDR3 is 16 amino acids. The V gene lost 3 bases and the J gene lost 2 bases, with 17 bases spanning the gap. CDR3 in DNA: TGTGCCAGCAGTTTCAGGGTTCCAGGGCTCACCTACGAGCAGTACTTC. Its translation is CASSFRVPGLTYEQYF.

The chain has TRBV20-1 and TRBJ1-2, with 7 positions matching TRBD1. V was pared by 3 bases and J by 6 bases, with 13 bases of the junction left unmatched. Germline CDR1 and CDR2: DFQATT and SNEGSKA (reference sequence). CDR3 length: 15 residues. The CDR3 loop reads CSARETGRPMDGYTF. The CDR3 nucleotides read TGCAGTGCTAGGGAGACAGGGCGCCCGATGGATGGCTACACCTTC.